This TCR beta chain was sequenced in a study of T cell responses to AZD1222 COVID-19 vaccine. Study findings and constraints: It was only a handful of AZD1222 recipients who were seropositive at baseline. Dominant CD4 TCR responses targeted spike regions 160-218 and 743-854. Clonal diversity may have been underestimated in mostly white British donors. Variant regions that are unmutated are reportedly the target of nearly half of spike-specific TCRs.

Generated by immunoSEQ multiplex PCR, the TCRdb table keeps only in-frame clones and is missing some. The table has roughly 100,000 clones, roughly 90% seen once. Note on this clone: What it binds is not known.

CDR3 size: 11 residues. Deletions cut 8 bases from V and 7 bases from J, with 13 bases between. CDR1 is SGHNT and CDR2 is YYREEE in the germline V gene (reference sequence). This TCR was recovered from an adult in good health. The chain carries TRBV5-4 and TRBJ2-7; the D is unclear. The sequences come from peripheral blood, collected on day 0 of AZD1222 vaccination. The DNA of the CDR3 is TGTGCCAGTTCGGACGTAGGGGAGCAGTACTTC. Amino acid sequence: CASSDVGEQYF.